These T cell receptor beta chains were read from a single sample in a study of post-analysis software for immune sequencing data. MiXCR, applied by TCRdb to the PCR reads, yields one record per CDR3 protein. The sample lists about 160,000 distinct CDR3 sequences; 35% to 40% were seen once. The input for sequencing was blood, taken after autologous hematopoietic stem cell transplantation. These receptors all stem from a girl aged 10 to 17 with multiple sclerosis. Each CDR3 is given with its conserved first and last residue. The D gene is left open where the match is weak. Not all rows give a size; the values are once, few, many and, for expanded clones, a class.

TRBJ2-5 NA TRBV5-5 12 few TGTGCCAGCAGCTTGTTGGTGGAGACCCAGTACTTC CASSLLVETQYF
TRBJ2-7 NA TRBV10-3 13 NA TGTGCCACCAGTGAGTCATGGGGGAACGAGCAGTACTTC CATSESWGNEQYF
TRBJ2-5 NA TRBV7-9 15 NA TGTGCCAGCAGCTTAGGCGACGAGGGAATGAAGACCCAGTACTTC CASSLGDEGMKTQYF
TRBJ2-1 NA TRBV6-1 16 NA TGTGCCAGCCACTCGAGTACTAGCTTATCCCACAATGAGCAGTTCTTC CASHSSTSLSHNEQFF
TRBJ2-5 TRBD2 TRBV20-1 12 few TGCAGTGCTAGAATAGCGGGGGAGACCCAGTACTTC CSARIAGETQYF
TRBJ2-7 NA TRBV2 17 NA TGTGCCGGCAGCGCGCTCTCCCCCCGCCATCTACCCTACGAGCAGTACTTC CAGSALSPRHLPYEQYF
TRBJ2-3 TRBD2 TRBV29-1 13 NA TGCAGCGCCGGGGGTAGGGCGGGGGGTACGCAGTATTTT CSAGGRAGGTQYF
TRBJ1-2 NA TRBV20-1 12 NA TGCAGTGCTAACTCCGACAGGCCGAGCTACACCTTC CSANSDRPSYTF
TRBJ2-7 NA TRBV7-8 14 NA TGTGCCAGCAGCTTCGCCGGGACCCCCTACGAGCAGTACTTC CASSFAGTPYEQYF
TRBJ2-7 NA TRBV12-3/TRBV12-4 14 NA TGTGCCAGCAGTTTAGTTCCCGAGAACTACGAGCAGTACTTC CASSLVPENYEQYF
TRBJ1-2 TRBD1 TRBV7-2 16 NA TGTGCCAGCAGCTTTTCCGGGACAGGGGGAGTGGGTGGCTACACCTTC CASSFSGTGGVGGYTF